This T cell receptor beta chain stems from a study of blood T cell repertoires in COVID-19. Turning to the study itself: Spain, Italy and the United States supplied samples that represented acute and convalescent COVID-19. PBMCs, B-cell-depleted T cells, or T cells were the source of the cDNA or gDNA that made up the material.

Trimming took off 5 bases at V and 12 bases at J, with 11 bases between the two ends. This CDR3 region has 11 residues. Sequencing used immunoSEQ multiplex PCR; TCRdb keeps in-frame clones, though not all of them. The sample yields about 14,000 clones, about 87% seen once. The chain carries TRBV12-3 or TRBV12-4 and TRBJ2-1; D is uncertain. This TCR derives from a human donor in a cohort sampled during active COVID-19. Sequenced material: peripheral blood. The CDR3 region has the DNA TGTGCCAGCAGTGATAGCCATTGGCAGTTCTTC. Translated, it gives CASSDSHWQFF.